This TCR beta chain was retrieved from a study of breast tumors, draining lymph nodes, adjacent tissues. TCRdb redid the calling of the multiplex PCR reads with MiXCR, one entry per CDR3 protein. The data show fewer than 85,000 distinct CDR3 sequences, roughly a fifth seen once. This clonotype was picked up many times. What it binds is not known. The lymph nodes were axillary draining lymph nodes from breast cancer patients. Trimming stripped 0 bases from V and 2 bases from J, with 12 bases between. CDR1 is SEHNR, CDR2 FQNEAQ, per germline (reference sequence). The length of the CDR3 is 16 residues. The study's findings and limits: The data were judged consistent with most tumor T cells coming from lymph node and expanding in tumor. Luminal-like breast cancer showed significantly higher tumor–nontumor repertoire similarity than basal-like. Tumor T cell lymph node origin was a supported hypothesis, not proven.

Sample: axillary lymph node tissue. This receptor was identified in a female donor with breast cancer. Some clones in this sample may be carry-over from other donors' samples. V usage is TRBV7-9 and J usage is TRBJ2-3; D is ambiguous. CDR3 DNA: TGTGCCAGCAGCTTAGCTAGGGCAAGTTACACAGATACGCAGTATTTT. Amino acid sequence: CASSLARASYTDTQYF.